This TCR beta chain was obtained from a study of Ad26.COV2.S vaccination and SARS-CoV-2 variants. This clone appeared a single time. Its specificity is unknown. General study results and limits: Analytic work on TCR breadth and depth might have understated the full extent of total T cell responses.

As for treatment: 15 to 20 received Ad26.COV2.S at low or high dose, single or two shots; about 5 received placebo; per-sample allocation not given. The study sampled participants on day 63 after the first vaccine or placebo injection. Boston provided a donor who was an adult aged 18-55 years. J was trimmed by 7 bases and V by 4 bases; bases with no gene match: 10. The CDR3 loop spans 15 amino acids. Germline CDR1 and CDR2: SGHTA and FQGNSA. Assay used: immunoSEQ multiplex PCR; TCRdb lists only in-frame clones, some missing. The profile covers some 420,000 clones, with 70% to 90% appearing a single time and 3.6% taken by the ten largest.

This clonotype was sampled from a person between 18 and 60 years old who received the Ad26.COV2.S COVID-19 vaccine or a placebo. Sequences were derived from peripheral blood, sampled in a trial of Ad26.COV2.S vaccine versus placebo. The V call is TRBV7-2, the J call TRBJ1-2; 9 bases are a match to TRBD1. CDR3 amino acids: CASSSRQGGLFGYTF. The CDR3 DNA sequence: TGTGCCAGCAGCTCCCGACAGGGGGGCTTATTTGGCTACACCTTC.